Below, one T cell receptor beta chain is given with its context. What it recognizes is unknown. The data derive from a study of T cell repertoires in ileal Crohn's disease. General study findings and limits: High-frequency clones were more common in sorted CD8 than CD4 cells. Clonal expansions were more frequent in active smokers than non-smokers at surgery.

Trimming took off 5 bases at V and 3 bases at J, with 14 bases between the two ends. Germline-derived CDR1 and CDR2 are MNHEY and SVGAGI. The CDR3 loop spans 15 amino acids. Approximately 510 nanograms of biopsy DNA per sample underwent TCRB immunosequencing. Clones were read by immunoSEQ multiplex PCR, and TCRdb kept only the in-frame ones, dropping some. The table has about 15,000 clones, 80% seen once; the top ten hold 4.2%. The receptor was derived from an adult with Crohn's disease. V is TRBV6-5 and J is TRBJ1-3, with TRBD1 as a possible D gene (6 bases). The sequencing input was ileal tissue. The DNA for the CDR3 is TGTGCCAGCAGTCAAACAGGGCGGAGTGGAAACACCATATATTTT. Its protein is CASSQTGRSGNTIYF.